The source of this T cell receptor (beta chain) is a study of immune cell composition in non-small cell lung cancer. The germline V gene encodes CDR1 SGHRS and CDR2 YFSETQ. This CDR3 comprises 16 residues. With V trimmed by 5 bases and J by 7 bases, 10 bases remained unmatched. Produced via immunoSEQ multiplex PCR; TCRdb's table is partial and in-frame only. The sample carries around 2,000 clones, more than 70% recorded once. Study outcomes and limitations: Clones >0.5% enriched in tumour were rarer in adenocarcinoma (around 35%) than squamous (roughly 80%). No significant correlation existed between pack-years smoked and tumour clonality.

A note on this clone: Its matching antigen is unknown.

The specimen sequenced was lung tumor tissue. This chain links TRBV5-1 with TRBJ1-6, with 9 positions matching TRBD1. This sequence was found in a human donor with non-small cell lung cancer. For the CDR3, the DNA is TGCGCCAGCAGGCCTACCCCGGGACAGGGAAATTCACCCCTCCACTTT. Protein sequence: CASRPTPGQGNSPLHF.